This T cell receptor (beta chain) was profiled in a study of blood T cell repertoires in COVID-19 (dated by TCRdb to 2020 to 2022). In the study overall: The collaborator samples originated in the United States, Italy and Spain and spanned the acute and convalescent phases of COVID-19. The prospective study material was composed of cDNA or gDNA derived from T cells, B-cell-depleted T cells, or PBMCs. Deeply sampled blood TCRbeta repertoires from subjects exposed to, actively infected with, or recovered from COVID-19 were included in the dataset. A freely available public database, intended as a resource for researchers studying the immune response to SARS-CoV-2, is where the repertoires were released. The samples were drawn from the first 160 participants of the ongoing ImmuneRACE study and from some 1,300 subjects provided by 6 global collaborators. Nearly every sample came with metadata listing a de-identified subject ID, COVID-19 status, age in years and sex. Where HLA class I and class II types were available, the types were taken from metadata supplied by the sample provider, not from assay-based typing.

Enrolling through a virtual design, the prospective study's participants ranged in age from roughly 18 to 89 years and lived across some 22 United States geographic areas. Cohort assignment in the prospective study relied on participant-reported clinical history from a screening survey and a study questionnaire. Exposed participants had been in contact with someone with a PCR-confirmed or clinician-diagnosed COVID-19 case within 2 weeks of study entry. Each participant in the prospective study had whole blood, serum and a nasopharyngeal or oropharyngeal swab collected by mobile phlebotomists. Additional blood draws and questionnaires over an approximately two-month period could optionally be provided by prospective study participants. Before DNA extraction, blood samples from the prospective study were shipped at room temperature or frozen. The CDR3 goes from the cysteine to the phenylalanine over 14 residues. The read is trimmed to its CDR3 DNA, 42 bases read in frame from base 1. At the junction V is shortened by 8 bases and J by 7 bases; bases outside the gene matches: 9. CDR1 and CDR2 were assigned from the germline V gene as SGHAT and FQNNGV.

The immunoSEQ Assay, a bias-controlled multiplex PCR, was used to amplify TCRbeta CDR3 regions from genomic DNA. Regarding the original processing steps: The number of nucleated cells in each sample was estimated by amplification of reference gene primers within the assay. Sequence reads were collapsed and filtered to measure the absolute abundance of every unique TCRbeta CDR3 rearrangement. For each sample, productive Simpson clonality was calculated as the square root of Simpson's diversity index across productive rearrangements. The clones in this table, taken by TCRdb from immuneACCESS, are in-frame only. Not every clone is retained; where verified, under half of the shortfall comes from an unresolved V gene, and the cause of the rest is unknown. The V and J calls and clone size come from that table; D and trimming were worked out from the DNA. This sample is represented by around 400,000 clones; more than 85% of them were singletons. The ten largest clones capture 0.86% of the sample.

Details on this clone: Its antigen is not yet known. Base qualities are missing; no much larger clone stands one base away.

Here is what the overall study found, with its caveats: The amount of clinical and demographic metadata varied by source and participant and was provided uncurated.

The chain couples TRBV11-2 to TRBJ2-1; TRBD2 fits 9 bases in the junction. Sequenced input: PBMCs or T cells enriched from blood (not recorded which). The source is a woman between 40 and 55 years old who had been exposed to COVID-19. The encoded CDR3 is CASGGGAAGNEQFF. The DNA sequence follows: TGTGCCAGCGGCGGGGGGGCTGCGGGAAATGAGCAGTTCTTC.